The sample holds many counts of the clone carrying this T cell receptor beta chain. Patients with ophthalmopathy all had a Clinical Activity Score of at least 3, a NOSPECS grade of at least 4 and duration under 3 months. The PBMCs were sourced from fresh peripheral blood (about 9.7 ml). V shed 3 bases, J shed 2 bases, and the junction held 17 bases outside the gene matches. Germline V gives CDR1 MGHDK, CDR2 SYGVNS. The CDR3 runs 19 residues. There were TCR beta CDR3 regions amplified from RNA transcripts. When the TCR CDR3 underwent first-round RT-PCR, the HTBI primer set was used. TCRdb used MiXCR to reprocess the multiplex PCR reads, holding one entry per CDR3 protein. Among nearly 250,000 distinct CDR3 sequences listed, approximately 23% were seen once. The sample is drawn from a study of T cells in Graves' hyperthyroidism and ophthalmopathy.

The receptor was derived from a woman between 40 and 50 years old with Graves' ophthalmopathy. The rearrangement joins TRBV25-1 to TRBJ2-5; TRBD2 agrees at 8 bases. The sample was blood. The CDR3 spells CASSDPISGITTQQETQYF. The CDR3 DNA is TGTGCCAGCAGTGACCCAATTAGCGGGATTACCACCCAACAAGAGACCCAGTACTTC.